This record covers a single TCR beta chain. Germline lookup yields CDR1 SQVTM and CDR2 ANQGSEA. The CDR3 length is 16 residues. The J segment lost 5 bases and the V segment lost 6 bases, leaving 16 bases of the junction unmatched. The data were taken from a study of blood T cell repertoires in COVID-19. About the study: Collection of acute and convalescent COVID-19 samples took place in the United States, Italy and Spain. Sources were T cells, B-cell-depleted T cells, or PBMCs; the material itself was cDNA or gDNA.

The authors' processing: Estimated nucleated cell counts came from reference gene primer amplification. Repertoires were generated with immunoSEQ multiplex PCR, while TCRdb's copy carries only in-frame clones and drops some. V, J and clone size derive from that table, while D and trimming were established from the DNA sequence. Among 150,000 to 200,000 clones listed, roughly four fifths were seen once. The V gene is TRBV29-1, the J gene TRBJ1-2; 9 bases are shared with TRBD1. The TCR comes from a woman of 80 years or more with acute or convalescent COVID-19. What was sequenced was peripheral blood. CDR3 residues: CSVLTRDRDAQYGYTF. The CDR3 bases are TGCAGCGTGTTGACACGGGACAGGGATGCTCAATATGGCTACACCTTC.